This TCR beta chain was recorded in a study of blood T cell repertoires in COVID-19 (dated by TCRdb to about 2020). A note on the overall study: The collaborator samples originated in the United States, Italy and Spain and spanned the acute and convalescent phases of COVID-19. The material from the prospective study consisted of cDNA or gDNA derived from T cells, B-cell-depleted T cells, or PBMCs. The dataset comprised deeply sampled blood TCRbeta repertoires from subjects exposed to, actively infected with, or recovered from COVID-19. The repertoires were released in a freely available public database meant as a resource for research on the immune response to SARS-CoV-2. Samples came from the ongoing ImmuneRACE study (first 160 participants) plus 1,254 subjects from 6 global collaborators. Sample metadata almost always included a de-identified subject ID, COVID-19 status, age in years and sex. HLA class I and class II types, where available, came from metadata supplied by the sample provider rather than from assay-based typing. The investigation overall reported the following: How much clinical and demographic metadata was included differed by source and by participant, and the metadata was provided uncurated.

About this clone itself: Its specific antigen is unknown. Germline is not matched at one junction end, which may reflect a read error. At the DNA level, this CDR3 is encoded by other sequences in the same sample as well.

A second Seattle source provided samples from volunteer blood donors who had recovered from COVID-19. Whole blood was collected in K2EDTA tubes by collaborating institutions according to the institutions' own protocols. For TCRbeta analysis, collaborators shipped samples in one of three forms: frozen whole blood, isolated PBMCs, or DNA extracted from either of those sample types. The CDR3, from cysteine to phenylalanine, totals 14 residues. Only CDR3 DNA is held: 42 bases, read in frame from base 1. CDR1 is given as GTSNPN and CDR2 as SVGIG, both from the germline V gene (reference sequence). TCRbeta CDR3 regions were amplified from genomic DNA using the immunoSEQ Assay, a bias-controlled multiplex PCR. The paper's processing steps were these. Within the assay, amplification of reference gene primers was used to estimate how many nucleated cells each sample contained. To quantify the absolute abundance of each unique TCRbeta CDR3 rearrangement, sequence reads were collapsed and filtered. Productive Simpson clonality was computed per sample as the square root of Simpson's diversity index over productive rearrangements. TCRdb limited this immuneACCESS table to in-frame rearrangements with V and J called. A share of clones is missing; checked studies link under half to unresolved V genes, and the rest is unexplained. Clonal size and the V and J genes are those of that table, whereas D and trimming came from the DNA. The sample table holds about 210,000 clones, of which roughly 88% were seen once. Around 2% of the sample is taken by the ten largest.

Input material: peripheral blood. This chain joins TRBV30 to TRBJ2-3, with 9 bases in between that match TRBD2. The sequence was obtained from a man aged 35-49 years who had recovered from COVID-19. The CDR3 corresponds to CAWTSGTSTDTQYF. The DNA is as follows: TGTGCCTGGACTAGCGGGACCTCCACAGATACGCAATATTTT.